What follows are 19 T cell receptor beta chains derived from one specimen sequenced in a study of OX40 agonist ivuxolimab in advanced cancers. The library came from the immunoSEQ multiplex PCR assay. TCRdb provides this immuneACCESS table in a form limited to in-frame rearrangements. Some clones are lacking; in checked studies, under half of them reflect an unresolved V gene, and why the rest are absent is not known. The sample has roughly 56,000 clones on record, 85% to 90% of them singletons. The ten biggest clones cover over 0.65% of the sample. The sample was CD4+ or CD8+ T cells sorted from blood, taken in a trial of the OX40 agonist ivuxolimab. These receptors were collected from an adult with an advanced solid tumor such as melanoma, head and neck, liver or kidney cancer.

The table lists this clone with a few counts. The chain links TRBV5-4 to TRBJ1-2; no clear D gene. CDR1 is SGHNT, CDR2 YYREEE, per germline (reference sequence). This CDR3 comprises 11 residues. The V end lost 4 bases, the J end lost 5 bases, and 6 bases lay between the germline ends. The chain's CDR3 is CASSPGYGYTF. The CDR3 coding sequence is TGTGCCAGCAGCCCGGGATATGGCTACACCTTC.

The chain uses TRBV5-1 and TRBJ1-1; TRBD1 matches 9 bases. Germline loops: CDR1 SGHRS, CDR2 YFSETQ. The V and J ends lost 7 bases and 4 bases, in that order; junction bases with no gene match: 14. This CDR3 has 16 amino acids. For the CDR3, the DNA is TGCGCCAGCTCGGGACAGGGTGGTTTGCAGGTCACTGAAGCTTTCTTT. This sequence encodes CASSGQGGLQVTEAFF.

This clone was seen a single time. V gene TRBV19 combines with J gene TRBJ2-1; the match to TRBD2 covers 8 bases. There are 12 residues in the CDR3. In germline, CDR1 is LNHDA, CDR2 SQIVND (reference sequence). V was pared by 5 bases and J by 15 bases, with 9 bases of the junction left unmatched. DNA of the CDR3: TGTGCCAGTAGTGATAGCGGGAAATCACGGTTCTTC. Protein product: CASSDSGKSRFF.

The chain has TRBV9 and TRBJ2-7; TRBD1 or TRBD2 may be the D gene (5 bases each). Deletions cut 3 bases from V and 3 bases from J, with 16 bases between. CDR1 is SGDLS, CDR2 YYNGEE, per germline. The CDR3 is 15 residues long. The DNA for the CDR3 is TGTGCCAGCAGCGGGGGGACGGCTGGATTCTACGAGCAGTACTTC. Residues: CASSGGTAGFYEQYF. Complete variable domain (other parts from reference TRBV9 and TRBJ2-7): DSGVTQTPKHLITATGQRVTLRCSPRSGDLSVYWYQQSLDQGLQFLIQYYNGEERAKGNILERFSAQQFPDLHSELNLSSLELGDSALYFCASSGGTAGFYEQYFGPGTRLTVT.

The chain joins TRBV30 to TRBJ2-3, with 9 positions matching TRBD1. Looked up from germline, CDR1 is GTSNPN and CDR2 is SVGIG (reference sequence). The CDR3 is 13 residues long. V lost 3 bases to trimming and J lost 7 bases; unmatched junction nucleotides: 5. The CDR3 DNA reads TGTGCCTGGAGCGGACAGGGGCGATATACGCAGTATTTT. Protein product: CAWSGQGRYTQYF.

This chain links TRBV27 with TRBJ2-1; 8 bases line up with TRBD1. Trimming took 7 bases from V and 3 from J; bases not matched to a gene: 14. CDR1 is MNHEY and CDR2 is SMNVEV in the germline V gene (reference sequence). The CDR3 contains 17 residues. This CDR3 reads CASTPTGTGAVYNEQFF. DNA of the CDR3: TGTGCCAGCACCCCGACAGGGACAGGCGCCGTCTACAATGAGCAGTTCTTC.

The genes are TRBV5-4 and TRBJ2-7; D is undetermined. The CDR3 loop spans 11 amino acids. V was shortened by 4 bases and J by 3 bases, with 5 bases between the two germline ends. CDR1 is SGHNT, CDR2 YYREEE, per germline (reference sequence). The CDR3 bases are TGTGCCAGCAGCAACTTCTACGAGCAGTACTTC. This gives the protein CASSNFYEQYF.

J is TRBJ1-1 and V is TRBV15; no clear D gene. Germline V CDR1 and CDR2: LNHNV, YYDKDF (reference sequence). This CDR3 contains 12 residues. V lost 0 bases, J lost 11 bases, and 10 bases lay in between. The CDR3 loop is CATSRDRASAFF. CDR3 bases: TGTGCCACCAGCAGAGACCGGGCGAGTGCTTTCTTT.

This rearrangement joins TRBV10-2 to TRBJ2-3; no definite D call. This CDR3 comprises 14 residues. Germline values: CDR1 WSHSY, CDR2 SAAADI. V was trimmed by 10 bases and J by 0 bases, leaving 14 bases between them. The CDR3 sequence is CATSPGFSTDTQYF. The CDR3 DNA sequence: TGCGCCACCAGCCCTGGGTTTAGCACAGATACGCAGTATTTT.

The chain carries TRBV4-1 and TRBJ1-3, with TRBD1 identical over 7 bases. Germline CDR1 MGHRA, CDR2 YSYEKL. This CDR3 is 15 amino acids long. V shed 2 bases and J 1 base; nucleotides not matched to a gene: 2. CDR3 in amino acids: CASSQPTGSGNTIYF. The CDR3 coding sequence is TGCGCCAGCAGCCAACCGACAGGGTCTGGAAACACCATATATTTT.

The rearrangement links TRBV5-3 to TRBJ2-1; 7 bases are shared with TRBD1. TRBV5-3 is annotated as an ORF whose role is uncertain. The CDR3 runs to 16 residues. Trimming cost V 4 bases and J 1 base; bases outside gene matches: 8. CDR3 amino acids: CARSLDRAGSYNEQFF. CDR3 in DNA: TGTGCCAGAAGCCTTGACAGGGCCGGGTCCTACAATGAGCAGTTCTTC.

Written as DNA, the CDR3 is TGTGCCTTCGCCGGGGGGGCCGCGGAGACCCAGTACTTC. Its protein is CAFAGGAAETQYF. The V and J genes are TRBV30 and TRBJ2-5; 8 nucleotides match TRBD2. The CDR3 runs 13 residues. CDR1 is GTSNPN and CDR2 is SVGIG in the germline V gene (reference sequence). V was clipped by 7 bases and J by 5 bases; unmatched bases: 9.

The genes are TRBV29-1 and TRBJ1-4; D is possibly TRBD1 (5 bases). The CDR3 totals 11 residues. The V gene lost 7 bases and the J gene lost 6 bases, with 9 bases spanning the gap. Per germline, CDR1 SQVTM and CDR2 ANQGSEA. The CDR3 DNA follows: TGCAGCGGTGGGGCGGATGAAAAACTGTTTTTT. This sequence encodes CSGGADEKLFF.

The genes are TRBV6-6 and TRBJ1-2; D call uncertain. This CDR3 region has 12 residues. V lost 6 bases and J lost 8, with 13 bases in between. Germline CDR1 reads MNHNY; CDR2 reads SVGAGI (reference sequence). The CDR3 DNA reads TGTGCCAGCAGCCCCGAGGTAGGGGGCTACACCTTC. Its translation: CASSPEVGGYTF.

The chain combines TRBV6-5 with TRBJ1-1; D may be TRBD1 (6 bases). Germline CDR1 is MNHEY and CDR2 is SVGAGI. The V and J ends lost 9 bases and 10 bases respectively, with 15 bases between them. This CDR3 is built from 11 residues. The CDR3, as DNA: TGTGCCAGTCAAGACGGGGGCAGAGCTTTCTTT. Amino acids: CASQDGGRAFF.

V is TRBV10-1 and J is TRBJ2-3, with TRBD2 as a possible D gene (6 bases). V was cut by 3 bases and J by 0 bases, with 16 bases left in between. The CDR3 is 17 residues long. CDR1 is WNHNN and CDR2 is SYGVQD in the germline V gene (reference sequence). CDR3: CASSDFRLDESTDTQYF. The CDR3 DNA sequence: TGCGCCAGCAGTGATTTTCGACTAGATGAGAGCACAGATACGCAGTATTTT.

The chain has TRBV20-1 and TRBJ2-7, with D hard to call. The CDR3 totals 11 residues. V was shortened by 3 bases and J by 6 bases, with 9 bases between the two germline ends. From germline, CDR1 is DFQATT and CDR2 SNEGSKA (reference sequence). CDR3 loop: CSASHRFEQYF. In nucleotides, the CDR3 is TGCAGTGCTAGTCACCGGTTCGAGCAGTACTTC.

This clone was seen a single time. The V gene is TRBV6-6, the J gene TRBJ2-3, with TRBD1 matching over 7 bases. This CDR3 has 16 amino acids. In germline, CDR1 is MNHNY, CDR2 SVGAGI (reference sequence). J was trimmed by 2 bases and V by 5 bases; bases with no gene match: 10. CDR3 nucleotide sequence: TGTGCCAGCAGTCCCCCGGACAGGATCCTCACAGATACGCAGTATTTT. It translates to CASSPPDRILTDTQYF.

The rearrangement links TRBV11-2 to TRBJ2-6; D possibly corresponds to TRBD1 (5 bases). This CDR3 is built from 16 residues. Trimming stripped 5 bases from V and 0 bases from J, with 11 bases between. From germline, CDR1 is SGHAT and CDR2 FQNNGV. CDR3 residues: CASSRSTVSGANVLTF. The CDR3 coding sequence is TGTGCCAGCAGCCGATCGACAGTCTCTGGGGCCAACGTCCTGACTTTC.